The clone carrying this TCR beta chain appeared a single time. Its matching antigen is unknown. PCR involved 60 Vbeta and 13 Jbeta primers. The assay was immunoSEQ multiplex PCR, and TCRdb's table has in-frame clones only and misses some. The sample yields approximately 280,000 clones, 75% to 90% seen once. This CDR3 is 17 amino acids long. In germline, CDR1 is SEHNR, CDR2 FQNEAQ (reference sequence). Trimming removed 5 bases from V and 0 bases from J; junction bases left unmatched: 8. The data were taken from a study of cytomegalovirus exposure and HLA in healthy donors. Whole-study findings and limits: Highest at DRB1 and lowest at HLA-C, TCR association rates differed among HLA loci in a later analysis. Per a prior analysis, the majority of TCR beta V segments were productive roughly 87% or roughly 30% of the time. It has been reported that TCR beta sequences accurately predicted the HLA-A and HLA-B alleles of most subjects.

The receptor was derived from a man in his forties in good health and CMV-seropositive. The chain joins TRBV7-9 to TRBJ2-1, with 9 bases lining up with TRBD2. The sample was PBMCs. CDR3 in DNA: TGTGCCAGCAGCCCCCGACTAGCGGTGAGCTCCTACAATGAGCAGTTCTTC. Translating it yields CASSPRLAVSSYNEQFF.